This T cell receptor beta chain comes out of a study of follicular helper T cells after annual influenza vaccination. Overall study findings and caveats: Most later recoveries of Day 7 ICOS+CD38+ clones were ICOS-CD38- cTfh.

The J segment lost 2 bases and the V segment lost 4 bases, leaving 10 bases of the junction unmatched. CDR3 size: 16 residues. From germline, CDR1 is SGHKS and CDR2 YYEKEE (reference sequence). The data were produced by immunoSEQ multiplex PCR, yet TCRdb's version contains in-frame clones alone and is incomplete. The sample includes 8,000 to 9,000 clones, 82% of them seen just once. Time point here: 2015-2016 season, 7 days after influenza vaccination. Vaccine contraindications, substance abuse, HIV/AIDS, active malignancy and active illness excluded donors. Cells are cTfh (non-naive CD4+CXCR5+PD-1+), split by ICOS and CD38 into double-positive or double-negative. For this clone: The antigen remains undetermined.

The rearrangement joins TRBV5-5 to TRBJ1-2, with 8 positions matching TRBD1. The receptor comes from an adult who received the influenza vaccine. The sample here was CXCR5+ CD38- circulating T follicular helper cells from blood, taken 7 days after influenza vaccination. Documented subset: circulating Tfh, non-naive CD4+CXCR5+PD-1+ (ICOS+CD38+ or ICOS-CD38-). The CDR3 DNA is TGTGCCAGCAGCACCACTTATCAGGGGGCAAACTATGGCTACACCTTC. It encodes CASSTTYQGANYGYTF.